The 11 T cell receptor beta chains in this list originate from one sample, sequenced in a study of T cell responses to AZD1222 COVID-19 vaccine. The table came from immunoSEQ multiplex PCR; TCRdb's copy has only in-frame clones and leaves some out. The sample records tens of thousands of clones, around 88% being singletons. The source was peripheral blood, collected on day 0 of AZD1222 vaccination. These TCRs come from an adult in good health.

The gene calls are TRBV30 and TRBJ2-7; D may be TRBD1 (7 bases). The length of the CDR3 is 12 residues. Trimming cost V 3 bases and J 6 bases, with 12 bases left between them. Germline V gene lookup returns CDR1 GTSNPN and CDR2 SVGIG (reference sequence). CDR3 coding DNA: TGTGCCTGGAGCGCAGGGGGGTCCGAGCAGTACTTC. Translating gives CAWSAGGSEQYF.

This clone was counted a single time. The CDR3 reads CSAVAGQETQYF. In DNA, the CDR3 is TGCAGCGCAGTAGCGGGGCAAGAGACCCAGTACTTC. The chain is built from TRBV29-1 and TRBJ2-5, with 8 bases lining up with TRBD2. The germline V gene has CDR1 SQVTM and CDR2 ANQGSEA. J was trimmed by 2 bases and V by 7 bases; bases with no gene match: 3. CDR3 length equals 12 residues.

The chain's CDR3 is CASSQGELAGPTGELFF. The CDR3 DNA is TGTGCCAGCAGCCAAGGGGAACTAGCGGGGCCGACCGGGGAGCTGTTTTTT. The chain links TRBV3-1 (or the pseudogene TRBV3-2) to TRBJ2-2, with TRBD2 matching 10 bases. The CDR3 sequence is 17 residues long. Germline V lookup: CDR1 LGHDT, CDR2 YNNKEL (reference sequence). V trimming: 1 base; J trimming: 5 bases; junction bases outside the gene matches: 7.

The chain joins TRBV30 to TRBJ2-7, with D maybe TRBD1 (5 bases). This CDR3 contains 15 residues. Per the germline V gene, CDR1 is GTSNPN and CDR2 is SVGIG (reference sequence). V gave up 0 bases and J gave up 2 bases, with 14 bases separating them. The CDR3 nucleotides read TGTGCCTGGAGTGTACAGGAGTACAGTACCTACGAGCAGTACTTC. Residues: CAWSVQEYSTYEQYF.

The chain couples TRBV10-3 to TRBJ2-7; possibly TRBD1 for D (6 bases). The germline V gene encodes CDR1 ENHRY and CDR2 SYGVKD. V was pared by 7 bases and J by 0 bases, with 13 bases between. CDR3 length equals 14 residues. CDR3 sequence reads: CAIKEVQGSYEQYF. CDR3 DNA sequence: TGTGCCATCAAGGAGGTACAGGGCTCCTACGAGCAGTACTTC.

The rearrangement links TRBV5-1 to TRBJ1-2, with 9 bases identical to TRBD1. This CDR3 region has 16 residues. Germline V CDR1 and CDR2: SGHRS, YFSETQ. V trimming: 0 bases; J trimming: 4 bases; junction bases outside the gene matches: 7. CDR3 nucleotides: TGCGCCAGCAGCTTGGACACGACAGGGGGGACCTATGGCTACACCTTC. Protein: CASSLDTTGGTYGYTF.

The CDR3: CASSQGQGAGRGETQYF. The CDR3 DNA reads TGCGCCAGCAGCCAAGGACAGGGGGCAGGGAGGGGAGAGACCCAGTACTTC. The genes are TRBV5-1 and TRBJ2-5; 11 bases match TRBD1. The junction had 12 bases not matched to a gene; V was cut back by 4 bases and J by 4 bases. The CDR3 is made up of 17 amino acids. Looked up from germline, CDR1 is SGHRS and CDR2 is YFSETQ. Based on the CDR3 plus reference TRBV5-1 and TRBJ2-5, the full variable domain is KAGVTQTPRYLIKTRGQQVTLSCSPISGHRSVSWYQQTPGQGLQFLFEYFSETQRNKGNFPGRFSGRQFSNSRSEMNVSTLELGDSALYLCASSQGQGAGRGETQYFGPGTRLLVL.

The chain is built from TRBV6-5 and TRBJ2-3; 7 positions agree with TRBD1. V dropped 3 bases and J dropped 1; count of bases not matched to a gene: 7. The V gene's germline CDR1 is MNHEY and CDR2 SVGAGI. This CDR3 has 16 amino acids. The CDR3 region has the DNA TGTGCCAGCAGTTATGGGACAGCTGAGGGCACAGATACGCAGTATTTT. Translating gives CASSYGTAEGTDTQYF.

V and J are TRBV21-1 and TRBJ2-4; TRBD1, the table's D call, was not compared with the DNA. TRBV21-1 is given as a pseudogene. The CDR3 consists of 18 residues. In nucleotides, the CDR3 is TGTGCCAGCAGCAAAGTTTGGGTAGGGGGCTTTGCCAAAAACATTCAGTACTTC. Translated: CASSKVWVGGFAKNIQYF.

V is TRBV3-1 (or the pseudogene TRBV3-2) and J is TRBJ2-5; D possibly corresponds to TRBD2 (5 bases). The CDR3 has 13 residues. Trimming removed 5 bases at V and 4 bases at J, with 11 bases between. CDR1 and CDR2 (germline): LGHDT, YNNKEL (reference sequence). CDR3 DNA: TGTGCCAGCAGCTTAAATGGGAGAGAGACCCAGTACTTC. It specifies CASSLNGRETQYF.

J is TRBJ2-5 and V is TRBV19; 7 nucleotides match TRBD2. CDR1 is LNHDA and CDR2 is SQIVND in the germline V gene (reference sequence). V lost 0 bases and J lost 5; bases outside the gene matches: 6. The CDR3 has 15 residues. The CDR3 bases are TGTGCCAGTAGTATAGACTTCGCGGGGGATGAGACCCAGTACTTC. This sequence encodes CASSIDFAGDETQYF.